A selection of T cell receptor beta chains follows, all from one sample in a study of graft-versus-host responses after intestinal transplantation. TCRdb's copy holds only in-frame clones and misses some; the assay was immunoSEQ multiplex PCR. The sample yields around 120,000 clones, approximately 95% seen once. Their antigen targets remain unknown. The starting material was unstimulated CD8+ T cells sorted from spleen or lymph node cells, obtained before intestinal transplant. The receptors were sampled from a human donor who received an intestinal transplant. CDR3s include the opening cysteine and the closing phenylalanine or tryptophan. A D gene is named only where the DNA matches it firmly. The size of a clone is reported for some rows only, either as once, few or many, or as a class for expanded clones.

v_call,d_call,clone_size,j_call,cdr3_nt,cdr3_aa
TRBV6-5,NA,NA,TRBJ2-1,TGTGCCAGCAGTTACCCCGCAGCAGGTGAGCAGTTCTTC,CASSYPAAGEQFF
TRBV7-9,TRBD1,NA,TRBJ1-4,TGTGCCAGCAGCTTCACCCGGACAGGGGCGAATGAAAAACTGTTTTTT,CASSFTRTGANEKLFF
TRBV29-1,NA,NA,TRBJ2-7,TGCAGCGTTGAAGCCGAGGGACAACCCTCCTACGAGCAGTACTTC,CSVEAEGQPSYEQYF
TRBV28,TRBD2,NA,TRBJ2-7,TGTGCCAGCAGTTTAGTGCGGCTAGCGGGGAACTCCTACGAGCAGTACTTC,CASSLVRLAGNSYEQYF
TRBV9,TRBD1,NA,TRBJ1-6,TGTGCCAGCAGCCCTGGGACAGGGGATATTCGACCCCTCCACTTT,CASSPGTGDIRPLHF
TRBV12-1,NA,once,TRBJ1-2,TGTGCCAGCAGCTGGCGACAGGCTGAAGAAGACTATGGCTACACCTTC,CASSWRQAEEDYGYTF
TRBV6-5,NA,NA,TRBJ1-2,TGTGCCAGCAGCGACGGACATCCCTTCTTC,CASSDGHPFF
TRBV30,NA,NA,TRBJ2-1,TGTGCCTGGGCCCCCCTTCCTCACAATGAGCAGTTCTTC,CAWAPLPHNEQFF
TRBV10-3,NA,NA,TRBJ2-1,TGTTCCTCTGGGGAGAGCTCCTACAATGAGCAGTTCTTC,CSSGESSYNEQFF
TRBV4-3,NA,NA,TRBJ1-1,TGCGCCAGCAGCCAAGGGACAGATTTTATGAACACTGAAGCTTTCTTT,CASSQGTDFMNTEAFF
TRBV2,NA,NA,TRBJ1-4,TGTGCCAGCAGTGAGAGGGCGGCTTCGAGCGGAAAACTGTTTTTT,CASSERAASSGKLFF
TRBV13,NA,once,TRBJ1-1,TGTGCCAGCAGCTCGAGCCCCACTGAAGCTTTCTTT,CASSSSPTEAFF
TRBV9,TRBD2,NA,TRBJ2-7,TGTGCCAGCAGCCCAGAGGGGACTAGCGGCTACGAGCAGTACTTC,CASSPEGTSGYEQYF
TRBV29-1,NA,NA,TRBJ1-2,TGCAGCGTTGGGGGCGGGGGATACTATGGCTACACCTTC,CSVGGGGYYGYTF
TRBV27,NA,NA,TRBJ1-4,TGTGCCAGCCGCCAGTTATTTAGATCGTCCAATGAAAAACTGTTTTTT,CASRQLFRSSNEKLFF
TRBV5-1,NA,NA,TRBJ2-7,TGCGCCAGCAGCCCCGCGGGGGCCGAGCAGTACTTC,CASSPAGAEQYF
TRBV6-1,NA,once,TRBJ1-3,TGTGCCAGCAGTGACAGGGCTGGAAACACCATATATTTT,CASSDRAGNTIYF
TRBV28,NA,NA,TRBJ2-7,TGTGCCAGCAGTTTATTTTTATCCTACGAGCAGTACTTC,CASSLFLSYEQYF
TRBV6-1,NA,once,TRBJ2-7,TGTGCCAGCAGTGAGGGATCCTACGAGCAGTACTTC,CASSEGSYEQYF
TRBV7-2,NA,NA,TRBJ2-7,TGTGCCAGCAGCCCCCGCCACGAGCAGTACTTC,CASSPRHEQYF
TRBV4-3,NA,NA,TRBJ2-5,TGCGCCAGCAGCCATCTACGGAGGCTGGGCAGTAGCTACGAGACCCAGTACTTC,CASSHLRRLGSSYETQYF
TRBV9,NA,once,TRBJ2-2,TGTGCCAGCAGCACCAACACCGGGGAGCTGTTTTTT,CASSTNTGELFF
TRBV19,NA,NA,TRBJ2-3,TGTGCCAGTAAGTTCTACAGTCGGTCTACAGATACGCAGTATTTT,CASKFYSRSTDTQYF
TRBV4-2,NA,few,TRBJ1-3,TGTGCCAGCAGCCAAGTGGACAGAGGAAACACCATATATTTT,CASSQVDRGNTIYF
TRBV28,NA,NA,TRBJ1-3,TGTGCCAGCAGTTTGGCCGGAAGGAACACCATATATTTT,CASSLAGRNTIYF
TRBV6-5,NA,NA,TRBJ1-1,TGTGCCAGCGGTCCGAACACTGAAGCTTTCTTT,CASGPNTEAFF
TRBV29-1,NA,NA,TRBJ2-5,TGCAGCGTTGAATTGCATCCCCAGTACTTC,CSVELHPQYF
TRBV19,TRBD1,NA,TRBJ2-7,TGTGCCAGTAGTATATTGGGACAGGGTATCTACGAGCAGTACTTC,CASSILGQGIYEQYF
TRBV6-1,NA,NA,TRBJ1-1,TGTGCCAGCAGTGAAGTTCAGGGAAACACTGAAGCTTTCTTT,CASSEVQGNTEAFF
TRBV14,TRBD2,NA,TRBJ2-7,TGTGCCAGCAGCCAAGTGGGGCTAGCGGGAGGTAGCTCCTACGAGCAGTACTTC,CASSQVGLAGGSSYEQYF
TRBV19,NA,NA,TRBJ2-7,TGTGCCAGTAGTATCAGCCTGAAATACGAGCAGTACTTC,CASSISLKYEQYF
TRBV15,TRBD1,NA,TRBJ1-4,TGTGCCACCAGCAGAGCGGAGGGGGACAGTGAAAAACTGTTTTTT,CATSRAEGDSEKLFF
TRBV7-6,NA,NA,TRBJ2-3,TGTGCCAGCAGCTTAATGTGGGCCACAGTTTCGGGTGGGACAGATACGCAGTATTTT,CASSLMWATVSGGTDTQYF
TRBV11-2,TRBD1,NA,TRBJ2-5,TGTGCCAGCAGCGTGGGGACAGGGGGCGTCGGAGAGCAGTACTTC,CASSVGTGGVGEQYF
TRBV7-8,TRBD2,NA,TRBJ2-7,TGTGCCAGCAGCCTAAGACTAGCGGGAGGCTGGGGGTACGAGCAGTACTTC,CASSLRLAGGWGYEQYF
TRBV9,TRBD1,few,TRBJ2-7,TGTGCCAGCAGCTCCACGGACAGGGGCGACGAGCAGTACTTC,CASSSTDRGDEQYF
TRBV7-9,NA,NA,TRBJ2-1,TGTGCCAGCAGCTTAGACAGCGGAGATTACAATGAGCAGTTCTTC,CASSLDSGDYNEQFF
TRBV27,NA,NA,TRBJ1-1,TGTGCCAGCAGTTTAACAGGATTGAACACTGAAGCTTTCTTT,CASSLTGLNTEAFF
TRBV28,NA,NA,TRBJ1-2,TGTGCCAGCAGTTTCCGGCAGCCGCCGGTCTATGGCTACACCTTC,CASSFRQPPVYGYTF
TRBV4-1,NA,few,TRBJ2-5,TGCGCCAGCAGCCAAGTTGTCCAAGAGACCCAGTACTTC,CASSQVVQETQYF
TRBV28,TRBD1,NA,TRBJ1-5,TGTGCCAGCCGCCGGGACAGGGAACTCCAGCCCCAGCATTTT,CASRRDRELQPQHF
TRBV29-1,TRBD2,NA,TRBJ2-1,TGCAGCGTTGAACGCAAAGGGAGGGCGTATAATGAGCAGTTCTTC,CSVERKGRAYNEQFF
TRBV4-3,NA,NA,TRBJ2-3,TGCGCCAGCAGCTTCGATGGGTACGGAGATACGCAGTATTTT,CASSFDGYGDTQYF
TRBV6-5,NA,NA,TRBJ2-2,TGTGCCAGCAGTTACTCGAGCGGGCCCGGGGAGCTGTTTTTT,CASSYSSGPGELFF
TRBV5-6,NA,NA,TRBJ2-1,TGTGCCAGCAGCCCCGTCGGCAATGAGCAGTTCTTC,CASSPVGNEQFF
TRBV28,NA,NA,TRBJ1-3,TGTGCCAGCACCGATTCCGGGCGGGGATCTGGAAACACCATATATTTT,CASTDSGRGSGNTIYF
TRBV30,NA,NA,TRBJ2-5,TGTGCCTGGAGTGGGAAGACCCAGTACTTC,CAWSGKTQYF
TRBV5-4,NA,NA,TRBJ1-1,TGTGCCAGCACTTCCGGGACCCAGAACACTGAAGCTTTCTTT,CASTSGTQNTEAFF
TRBV4-1,TRBD1,NA,TRBJ2-7,TGCGCCAGCAGCCAAAAGACAGGGCCCTACGAGCAGTACTTC,CASSQKTGPYEQYF
TRBV6-6,TRBD2,NA,TRBJ2-5,TGTGCCAGCAGTTTGCTAGCGGGAGAGGAGACCCAGTACTTC,CASSLLAGEETQYF
TRBV28,NA,NA,TRBJ2-2,TGTGCCAGCAGTATCCGGGAGATCGGGGAGCTGTTTTTT,CASSIREIGELFF
TRBV4-3,TRBD1,NA,TRBJ1-1,TGCGCCAGCAGCCACGACACCGGGACAGTGAACACTGAGGCTTTCTTT,CASSHDTGTVNTEAFF
TRBV7-6,NA,NA,TRBJ2-7,TGTGCCAGCAGCTTAAACCGGGATGGGGGAGACGCCTACGAGCAGTACTTC,CASSLNRDGGDAYEQYF
TRBV7-9,NA,once,TRBJ1-5,TGTGCCAGCAGCCCGAAAGGGGTTAGACAGCCCCAGCATTTT,CASSPKGVRQPQHF
TRBV25-1,TRBD1,NA,TRBJ2-5,TGTGCCAGCAGTGATACCGGGACAGGTTCCACAGCGACCCAGTACTTC,CASSDTGTGSTATQYF
TRBV4-3,NA,NA,TRBJ1-1,TGCGCCAGCAGCCAAGGCGTGGGATTGAACACTGAAGCTTTCTTT,CASSQGVGLNTEAFF
TRBV9,NA,NA,TRBJ2-7,TGTGCCAGCAGCGTAGACGATTTGGGCTACGAGCAGTACTTC,CASSVDDLGYEQYF
TRBV6-5,TRBD1,NA,TRBJ1-2,TGTGCCAGCAGTTACTCGAACAGGGGCTCCTATGGCTACACCTTC,CASSYSNRGSYGYTF
TRBV5-1,TRBD2,once,TRBJ2-1,TGCGCCAGCAGCTTGCGGTTAGCGGGGTACAATGAGCAGTTCTTC,CASSLRLAGYNEQFF
TRBV4-1,TRBD1,once,TRBJ1-1,TGCGCCAGCAGCCTTACGGACAGGGGTGCTGGAGCTTTCTTT,CASSLTDRGAGAFF